The 6 T cell receptor beta chains in this list originate from one sample, sequenced in a study of early T cells in non-severe SARS-CoV-2 infection. Each CDR3 protein gets one entry after TCRdb re-called the 5' RACE reads with MiXCR. In the table there are about 72,000 distinct CDR3 sequences, over 9.5% of which are singletons. The sequencing here drew on whole blood, taken at baseline. The receptor set was obtained from an adult who was a healthcare worker with PCR-confirmed SARS-CoV-2 infection or an uninfected control (not recorded which).

The chain uses TRBV7-9 and TRBJ1-4, with D unclear. The CDR3 covers 16 residues. V lost 2 bases and J 3 bases, leaving 13 bases between the germline ends. The germline V gene has CDR1 SEHNR and CDR2 FQNEAQ (reference sequence). The CDR3 coding sequence is TGTGCCAGCAGCTTAATGTCTGCAGGCCCTAATGAAAAACTGTTTTTT. Its protein is CASSLMSAGPNEKLFF.

This chain uses TRBV20-1 with TRBJ2-1; D perhaps matches TRBD2 (5 bases). The ends were cut back, 3 bases at V and 9 bases at J, with 21 bases in the middle. There are 15 residues in the CDR3. Germline V lookup: CDR1 DFQATT, CDR2 SNEGSKA (reference sequence). The CDR3 spells CSASIFLGYRGEQFF. The CDR3 nucleotides read TGCAGTGCTAGCATTTTTTTGGGGTACCGGGGTGAGCAGTTCTTC.

The rearrangement joins TRBV5-8 to TRBJ2-2; no clear D gene. In germline, CDR1 is SGHTS, CDR2 YDEGEE. The CDR3 runs 14 residues. The ends were cut back, 0 bases at V and 3 bases at J, with 6 bases in the middle. Here the CDR3 reads CASSLGLDTGELFF. The CDR3, as DNA: TGTGCCAGCAGCTTGGGGCTTGACACCGGGGAGCTGTTTTTT.

This clonotype was seen only a few times. Here the CDR3 DNA reads TGCGCCAGCAGCGCAAACACAGGGACGCCCTACGAGCAGTACTTC. This encodes CASSANTGTPYEQYF. V usage is TRBV5-1 and J usage is TRBJ2-7; a weak D match, TRBD1 (6 bases). CDR3 length: 15 amino acids. The V end lost 4 bases, the J end lost 2 bases, and 16 bases lay between the germline ends. Germline CDR1 is SGHRS and CDR2 is YFSETQ.

The chain links TRBV14 to TRBJ2-5, with D possibly TRBD2 on 6 matching bases. Germline lookup yields CDR1 SGHDN and CDR2 FVKESK. The CDR3 sequence is 13 residues long. The V gene lost 11 bases and the J gene lost 1 base, with 14 bases spanning the gap. In DNA form, the CDR3 reads TGTGCCTCTCAGGCGGGACTCCAAGAGACCCAGTACTTC. Its translation: CASQAGLQETQYF.

This clonotype was recorded at least ten times. The chain joins TRBV5-1 to TRBJ2-3; weak D call: TRBD1 (5 bases). The V gene lost 0 bases and the J gene lost 6 bases, with 14 bases spanning the gap. The V gene's germline CDR1 is SGHRS and CDR2 YFSETQ. CDR3 length: 15 amino acids. The CDR3 region has the DNA TGCGCCAGCAGCTTGGAAGGTCAGGGTCGGGATACGCAGTATTTT. This encodes CASSLEGQGRDTQYF. Looking up the rest from reference TRBV5-1 and TRBJ2-3 gives the full variable domain: KAGVTQTPRYLIKTRGQQVTLSCSPISGHRSVSWYQQTPGQGLQFLFEYFSETQRNKGNFPGRFSGRQFSNSRSEMNVSTLELGDSALYLCASSLEGQGRDTQYFGPGTRLTVL.